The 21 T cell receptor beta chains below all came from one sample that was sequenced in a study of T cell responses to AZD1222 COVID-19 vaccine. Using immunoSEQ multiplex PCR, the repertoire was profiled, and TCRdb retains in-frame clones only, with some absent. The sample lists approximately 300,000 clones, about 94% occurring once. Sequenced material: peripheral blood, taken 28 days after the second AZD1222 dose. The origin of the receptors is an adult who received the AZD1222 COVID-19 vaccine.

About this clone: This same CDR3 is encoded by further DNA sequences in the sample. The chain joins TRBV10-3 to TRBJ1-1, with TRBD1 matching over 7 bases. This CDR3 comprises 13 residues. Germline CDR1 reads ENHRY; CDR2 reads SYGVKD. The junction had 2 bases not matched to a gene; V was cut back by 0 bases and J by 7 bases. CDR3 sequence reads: CAISESGGLEAFF. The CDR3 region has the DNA TGTGCCATCAGTGAGTCAGGGGGCCTTGAAGCTTTCTTT.

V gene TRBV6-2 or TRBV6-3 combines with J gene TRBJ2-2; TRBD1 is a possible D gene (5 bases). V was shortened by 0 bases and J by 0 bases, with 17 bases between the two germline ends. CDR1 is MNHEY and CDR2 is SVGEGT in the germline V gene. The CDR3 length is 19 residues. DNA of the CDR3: TGTGCCAGCAGTTACTCTCTGGGGCCACCATTCGCGAACACCGGGGAGCTGTTTTTT. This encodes CASSYSLGPPFANTGELFF.

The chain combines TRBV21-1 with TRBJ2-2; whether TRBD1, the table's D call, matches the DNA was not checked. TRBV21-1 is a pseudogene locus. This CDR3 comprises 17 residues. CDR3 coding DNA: TGTGCCAGCCTTGCTCGTCCTGAGACAAATGACACCGGGGAGCTGTTTTTT. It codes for CASLARPETNDTGELFF.

CDR3 coding DNA: TGCGCCAGCAGCTTGGGAGGACAGCCTGCTAGCACAGATACGCAGTATTTT. Encoded protein: CASSLGGQPASTDTQYF. This chain joins TRBV5-1 and TRBJ2-3; perhaps TRBD1 as D (6 bases). The CDR3 is 17 amino acids. The V and J ends lost 0 bases and 0 bases respectively, with 14 bases between them. Germline CDR1 reads SGHRS; CDR2 reads YFSETQ.

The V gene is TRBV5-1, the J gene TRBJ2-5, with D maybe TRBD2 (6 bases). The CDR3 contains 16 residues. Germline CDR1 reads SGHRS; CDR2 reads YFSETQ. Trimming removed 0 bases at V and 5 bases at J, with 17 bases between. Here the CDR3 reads CASSLAELAPWETQYF. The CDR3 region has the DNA TGCGCCAGCAGCTTGGCCGAACTAGCCCCTTGGGAGACCCAGTACTTC.

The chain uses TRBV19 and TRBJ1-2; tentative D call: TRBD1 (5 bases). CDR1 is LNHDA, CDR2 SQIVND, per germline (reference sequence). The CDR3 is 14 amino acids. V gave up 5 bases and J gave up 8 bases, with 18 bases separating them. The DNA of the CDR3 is TGTGCCAGTAGTCAGGGACTCGGATTGGGAGGCTACACCTTC. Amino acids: CASSQGLGLGGYTF.

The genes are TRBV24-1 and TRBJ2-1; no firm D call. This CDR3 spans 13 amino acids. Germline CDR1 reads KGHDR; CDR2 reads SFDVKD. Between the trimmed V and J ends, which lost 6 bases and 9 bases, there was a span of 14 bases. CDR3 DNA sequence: TGTGCCACCAGTCCGGGCCTAATCACTGAGCAGTTCTTC. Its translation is CATSPGLITEQFF.

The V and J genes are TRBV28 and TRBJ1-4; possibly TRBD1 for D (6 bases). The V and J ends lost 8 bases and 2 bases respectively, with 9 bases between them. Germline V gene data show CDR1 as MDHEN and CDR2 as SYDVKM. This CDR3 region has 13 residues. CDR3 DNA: TGTGCCAGCGGGGGGGCTACTAATGAAAAACTGTTTTTT. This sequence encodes CASGGATNEKLFF.

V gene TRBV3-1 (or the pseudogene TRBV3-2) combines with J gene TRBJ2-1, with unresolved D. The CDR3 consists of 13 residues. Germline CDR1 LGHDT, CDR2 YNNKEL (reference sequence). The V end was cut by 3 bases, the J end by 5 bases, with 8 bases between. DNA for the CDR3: TGTGCCAGCAGCCAGGCAGGTAACAATGAGCAGTTCTTC. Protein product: CASSQAGNNEQFF.

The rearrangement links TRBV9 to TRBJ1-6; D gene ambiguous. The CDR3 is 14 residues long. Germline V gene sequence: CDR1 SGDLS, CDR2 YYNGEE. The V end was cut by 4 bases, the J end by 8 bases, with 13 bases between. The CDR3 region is CASSPDDGDSPLHF. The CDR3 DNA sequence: TGTGCCAGCAGCCCCGATGATGGGGATTCACCCCTCCACTTT.

The CDR3 coding sequence is TGCGCCAGCAGTGATGGAGCAGATACGCAGTATTTT. Translation: CASSDGADTQYF. The gene calls are TRBV10-1 and TRBJ2-3; no definite D call. Trimming left V 3 bases short and J 4 bases short, with 5 bases between. Germline-derived CDR1 and CDR2 are WNHNN and SYGVQD (reference sequence). The CDR3 contains 12 residues.

The CDR3 DNA is TGCGCCAGCAGCCCCCGGGACCCCCAGCTCGGGGAGCTGTTTTTT. Translated, it gives CASSPRDPQLGELFF. The chain links TRBV5-1 to TRBJ2-2; D possibly uses TRBD1 or TRBD2 (5 bases each). Germline CDR1 and CDR2: SGHRS and YFSETQ. There are 15 residues in the CDR3. V lost 4 bases to trimming and J lost 7 bases, with 17 bases between them.

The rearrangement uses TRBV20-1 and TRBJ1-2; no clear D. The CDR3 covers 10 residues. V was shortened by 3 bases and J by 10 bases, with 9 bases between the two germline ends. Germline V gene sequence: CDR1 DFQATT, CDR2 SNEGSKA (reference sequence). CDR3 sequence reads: CSARPFLYTF. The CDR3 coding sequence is TGCAGTGCTAGGCCTTTTCTCTACACCTTC.

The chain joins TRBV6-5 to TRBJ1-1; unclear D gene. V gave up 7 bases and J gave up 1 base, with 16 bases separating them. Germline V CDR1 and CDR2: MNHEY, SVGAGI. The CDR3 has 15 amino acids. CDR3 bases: TGTGCCAGCAAACCCCTCCGGGGAGCGAACACTGAAGCTTTCTTT. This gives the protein CASKPLRGANTEAFF.

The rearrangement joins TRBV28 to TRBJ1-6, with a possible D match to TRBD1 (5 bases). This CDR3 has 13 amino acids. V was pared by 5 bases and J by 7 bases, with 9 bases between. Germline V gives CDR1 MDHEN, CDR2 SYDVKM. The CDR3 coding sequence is TGTGCCAGCAGTCGGGACCGGAATTCACCCCTCCACTTT. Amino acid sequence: CASSRDRNSPLHF.

Here the CDR3 reads CASSLVPASGRWSYNEQFF. The CDR3 region has the DNA TGTGCCAGCAGCTTAGTTCCGGCTAGCGGGAGATGGTCCTACAATGAGCAGTTCTTC. The gene calls are TRBV13 and TRBJ2-1; TRBD2 matches 10 bases. Germline V CDR1 and CDR2: PRHDT, FYEKMQ (reference sequence). This CDR3 is 19 amino acids long. V trimming: 1 base; J trimming: 1 base; junction bases outside the gene matches: 10.

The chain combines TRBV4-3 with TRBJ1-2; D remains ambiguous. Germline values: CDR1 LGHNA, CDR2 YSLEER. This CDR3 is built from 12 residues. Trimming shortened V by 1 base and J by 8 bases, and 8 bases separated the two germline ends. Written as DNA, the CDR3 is TGCGCCAGCAGCCAAGCGCCGGGCGGCTACACCTTC. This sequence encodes CASSQAPGGYTF.

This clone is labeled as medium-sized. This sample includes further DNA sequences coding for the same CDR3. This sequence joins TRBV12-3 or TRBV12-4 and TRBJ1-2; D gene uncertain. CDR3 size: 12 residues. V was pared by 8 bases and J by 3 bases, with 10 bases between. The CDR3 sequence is CASSPGYYGYTF. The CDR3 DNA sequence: TGTGCCAGCTCACCGGGATACTATGGCTACACCTTC.

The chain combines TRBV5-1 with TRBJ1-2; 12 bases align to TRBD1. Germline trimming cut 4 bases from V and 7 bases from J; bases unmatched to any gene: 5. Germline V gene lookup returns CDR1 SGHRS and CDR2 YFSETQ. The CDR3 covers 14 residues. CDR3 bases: TGCGCCAGCAGCCCAGGGACAGGGGGCTTTGGCTACACCTTC. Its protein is CASSPGTGGFGYTF.

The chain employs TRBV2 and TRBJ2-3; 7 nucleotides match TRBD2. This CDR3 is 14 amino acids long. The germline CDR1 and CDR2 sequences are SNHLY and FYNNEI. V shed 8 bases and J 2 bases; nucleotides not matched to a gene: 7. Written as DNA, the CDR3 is TGTGCCAGCTGTGGACTAGGGTCCACAGATACGCAGTATTTT. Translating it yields CASCGLGSTDTQYF. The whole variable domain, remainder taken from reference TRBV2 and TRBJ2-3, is EPEVTQTPSHQVTQMGQEVILRCVPISNHLYFYWYRQILGQKVEFLVSFYNNEISEKSEIFDDQFSVERPDGSNFTLKIRSTKLEDSAMYFCASCGLGSTDTQYFGPGTRLTVL.

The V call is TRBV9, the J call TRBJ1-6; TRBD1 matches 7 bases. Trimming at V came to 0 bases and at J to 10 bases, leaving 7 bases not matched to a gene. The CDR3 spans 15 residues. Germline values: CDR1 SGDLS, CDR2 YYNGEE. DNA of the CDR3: TGTGCCAGCAGCGTAGCCGGGACAGTAGGATCACCCCTCCACTTT. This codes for CASSVAGTVGSPLHF. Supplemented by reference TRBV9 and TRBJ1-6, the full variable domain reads DSGVTQTPKHLITATGQRVTLRCSPRSGDLSVYWYQQSLDQGLQFLIQYYNGEERAKGNILERFSAQQFPDLHSELNLSSLELGDSALYFCASSVAGTVGSPLHFGNGTRLTVT.